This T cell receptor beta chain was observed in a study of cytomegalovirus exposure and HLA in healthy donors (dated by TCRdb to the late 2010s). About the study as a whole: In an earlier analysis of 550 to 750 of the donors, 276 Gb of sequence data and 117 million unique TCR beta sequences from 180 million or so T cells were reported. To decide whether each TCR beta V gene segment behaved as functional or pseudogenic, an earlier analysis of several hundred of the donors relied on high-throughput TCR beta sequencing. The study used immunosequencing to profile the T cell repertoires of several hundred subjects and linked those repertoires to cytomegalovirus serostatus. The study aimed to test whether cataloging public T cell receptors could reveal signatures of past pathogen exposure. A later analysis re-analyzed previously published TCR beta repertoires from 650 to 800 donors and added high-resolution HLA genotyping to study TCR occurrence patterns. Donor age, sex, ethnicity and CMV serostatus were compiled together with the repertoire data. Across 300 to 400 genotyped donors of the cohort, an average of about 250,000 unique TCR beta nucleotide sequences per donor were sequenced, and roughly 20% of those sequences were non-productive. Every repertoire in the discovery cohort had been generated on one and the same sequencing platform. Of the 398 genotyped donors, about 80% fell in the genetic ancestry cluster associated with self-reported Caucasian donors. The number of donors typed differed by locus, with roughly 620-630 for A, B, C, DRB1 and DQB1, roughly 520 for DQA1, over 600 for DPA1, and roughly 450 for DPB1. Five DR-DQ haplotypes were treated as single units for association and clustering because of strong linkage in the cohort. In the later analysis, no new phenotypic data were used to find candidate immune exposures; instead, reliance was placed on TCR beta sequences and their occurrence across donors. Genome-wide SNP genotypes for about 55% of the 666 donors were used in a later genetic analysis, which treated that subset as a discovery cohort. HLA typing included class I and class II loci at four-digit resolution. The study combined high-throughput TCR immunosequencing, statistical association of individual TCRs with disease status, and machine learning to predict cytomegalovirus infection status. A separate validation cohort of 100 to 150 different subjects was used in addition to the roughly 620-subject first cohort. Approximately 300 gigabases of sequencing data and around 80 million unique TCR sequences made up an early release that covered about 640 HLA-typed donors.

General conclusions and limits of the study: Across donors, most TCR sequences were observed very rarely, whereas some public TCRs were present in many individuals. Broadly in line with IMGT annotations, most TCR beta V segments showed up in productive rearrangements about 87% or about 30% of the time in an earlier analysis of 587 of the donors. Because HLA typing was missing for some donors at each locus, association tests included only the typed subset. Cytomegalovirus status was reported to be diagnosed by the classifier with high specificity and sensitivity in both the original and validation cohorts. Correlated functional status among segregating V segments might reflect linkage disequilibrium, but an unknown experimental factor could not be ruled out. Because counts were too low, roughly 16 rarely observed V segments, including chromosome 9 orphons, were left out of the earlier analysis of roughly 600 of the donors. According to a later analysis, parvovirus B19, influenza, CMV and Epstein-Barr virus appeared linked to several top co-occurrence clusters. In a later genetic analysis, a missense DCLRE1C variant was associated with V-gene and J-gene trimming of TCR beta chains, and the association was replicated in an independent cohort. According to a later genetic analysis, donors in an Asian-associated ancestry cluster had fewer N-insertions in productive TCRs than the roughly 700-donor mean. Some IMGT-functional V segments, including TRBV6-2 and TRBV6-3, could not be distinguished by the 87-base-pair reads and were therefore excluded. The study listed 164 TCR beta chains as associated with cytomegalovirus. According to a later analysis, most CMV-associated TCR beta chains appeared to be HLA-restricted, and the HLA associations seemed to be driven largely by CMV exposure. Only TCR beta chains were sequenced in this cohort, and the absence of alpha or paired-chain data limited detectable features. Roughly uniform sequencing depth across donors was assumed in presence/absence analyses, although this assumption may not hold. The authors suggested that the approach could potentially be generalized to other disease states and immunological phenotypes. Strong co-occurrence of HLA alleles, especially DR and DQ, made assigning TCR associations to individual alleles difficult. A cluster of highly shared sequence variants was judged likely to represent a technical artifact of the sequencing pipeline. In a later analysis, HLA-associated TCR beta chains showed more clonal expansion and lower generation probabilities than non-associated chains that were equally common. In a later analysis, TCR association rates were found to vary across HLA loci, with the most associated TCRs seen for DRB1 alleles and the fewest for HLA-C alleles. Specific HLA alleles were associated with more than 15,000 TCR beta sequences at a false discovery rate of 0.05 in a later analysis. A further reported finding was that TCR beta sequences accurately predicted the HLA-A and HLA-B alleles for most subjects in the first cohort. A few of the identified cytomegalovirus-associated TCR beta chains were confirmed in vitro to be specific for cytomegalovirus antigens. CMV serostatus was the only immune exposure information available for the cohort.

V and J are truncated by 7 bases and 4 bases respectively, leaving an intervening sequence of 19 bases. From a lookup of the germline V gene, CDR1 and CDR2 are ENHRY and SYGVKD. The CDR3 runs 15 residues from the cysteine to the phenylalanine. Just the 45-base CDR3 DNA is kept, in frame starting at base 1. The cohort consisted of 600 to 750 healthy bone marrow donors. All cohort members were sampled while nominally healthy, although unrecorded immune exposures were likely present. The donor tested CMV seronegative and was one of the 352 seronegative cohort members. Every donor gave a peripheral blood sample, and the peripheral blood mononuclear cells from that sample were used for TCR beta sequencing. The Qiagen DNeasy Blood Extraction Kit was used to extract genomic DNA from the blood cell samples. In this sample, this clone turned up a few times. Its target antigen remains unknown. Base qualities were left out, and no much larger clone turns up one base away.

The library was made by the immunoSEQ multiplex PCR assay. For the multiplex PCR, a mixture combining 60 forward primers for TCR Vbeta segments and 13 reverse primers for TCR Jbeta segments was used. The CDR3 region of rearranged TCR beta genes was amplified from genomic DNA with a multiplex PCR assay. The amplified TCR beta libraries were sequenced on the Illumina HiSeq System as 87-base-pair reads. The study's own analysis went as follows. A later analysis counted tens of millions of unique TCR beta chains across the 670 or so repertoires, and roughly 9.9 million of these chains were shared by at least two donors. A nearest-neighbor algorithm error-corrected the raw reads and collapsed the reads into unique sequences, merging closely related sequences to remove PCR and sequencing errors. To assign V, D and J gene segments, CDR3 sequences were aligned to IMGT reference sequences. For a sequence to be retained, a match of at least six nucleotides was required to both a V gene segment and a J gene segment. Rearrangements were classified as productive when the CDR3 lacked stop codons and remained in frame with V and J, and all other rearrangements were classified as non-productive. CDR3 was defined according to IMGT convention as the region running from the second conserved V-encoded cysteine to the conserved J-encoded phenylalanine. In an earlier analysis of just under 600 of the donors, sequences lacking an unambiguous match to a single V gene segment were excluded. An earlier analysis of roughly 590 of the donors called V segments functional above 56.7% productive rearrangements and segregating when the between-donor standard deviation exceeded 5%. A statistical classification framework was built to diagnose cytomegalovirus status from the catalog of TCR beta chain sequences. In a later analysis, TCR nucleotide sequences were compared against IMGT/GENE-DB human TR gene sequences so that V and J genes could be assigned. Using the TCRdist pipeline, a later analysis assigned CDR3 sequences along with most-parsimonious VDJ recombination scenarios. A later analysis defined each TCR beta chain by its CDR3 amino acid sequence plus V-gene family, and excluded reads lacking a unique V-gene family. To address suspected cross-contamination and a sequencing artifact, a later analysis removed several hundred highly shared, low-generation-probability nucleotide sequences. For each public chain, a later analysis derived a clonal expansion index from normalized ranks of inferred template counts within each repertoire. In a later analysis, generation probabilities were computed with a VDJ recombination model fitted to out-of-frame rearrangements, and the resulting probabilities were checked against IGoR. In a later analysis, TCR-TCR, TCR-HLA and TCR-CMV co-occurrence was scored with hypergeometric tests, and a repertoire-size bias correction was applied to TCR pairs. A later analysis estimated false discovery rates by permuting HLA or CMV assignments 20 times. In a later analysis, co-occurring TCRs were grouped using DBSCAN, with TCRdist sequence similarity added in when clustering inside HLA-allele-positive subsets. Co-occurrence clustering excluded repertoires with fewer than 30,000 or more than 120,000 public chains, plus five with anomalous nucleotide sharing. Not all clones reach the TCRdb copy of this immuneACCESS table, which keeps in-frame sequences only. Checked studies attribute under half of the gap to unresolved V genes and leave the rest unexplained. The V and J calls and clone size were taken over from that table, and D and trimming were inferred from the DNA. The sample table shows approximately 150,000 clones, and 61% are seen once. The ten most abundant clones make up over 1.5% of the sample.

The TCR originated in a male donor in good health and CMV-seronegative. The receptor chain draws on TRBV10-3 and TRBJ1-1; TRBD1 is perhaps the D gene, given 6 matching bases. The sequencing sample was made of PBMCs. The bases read TGTGCCATCACCCTAGGGAAAGGGGGTGCCACTGAAGCTTTCTTT. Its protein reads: CAITLGKGGATEAFF.